Sequencing of this T cell receptor beta chain was carried out in a study of cytotoxic CD8 clonotypes in ibrutinib-treated CLL. This clone was seen a handful of times. Trimming took 8 bases from V and 2 from J, leaving 5 bases between them. Germline V gene data show CDR1 as SGHTA and CDR2 as FQGNSA. CDR3 length: 11 amino acids. Deep sequencing aimed at 1 in 200,000 to 1 in 1 million T cells' resolution. Produced via immunoSEQ multiplex PCR; TCRdb's table is partial and in-frame only. This sample carries 200,000 to 250,000 clones, just over 70% of them seen once, and the ten largest clones take more than 4.5%.

This receptor was taken from a human donor with chronic lymphocytic leukemia. The sequences come from PBMCs, collected after 12 months of ibrutinib treatment. The chain links TRBV7-2 to TRBJ2-3; D unclear. The CDR3 protein is CASATTDTQYF. CDR3 DNA sequence: TGTGCCAGCGCTACCACAGATACGCAGTATTTT.